These 7 T cell receptor beta chains were all obtained from the same sample, sequenced in a study of cytomegalovirus exposure and HLA in healthy donors. The PCR used 60 Vbeta and 13 Jbeta primers. TCRdb's table, derived via immunoSEQ multiplex PCR, lists solely in-frame clones and lacks some. In the table there are under 200,000 clones, around four fifths of which are singletons. The sequenced sample consisted of PBMCs. The receptor set was obtained from a young man in good health and CMV-seronegative.

This chain joins TRBV29-1 and TRBJ2-7, with 12 nucleotides matching TRBD1. Germline V CDR1 and CDR2: SQVTM, ANQGSEA. This CDR3 contains 14 residues. The ends lost 5 bases at V and 6 bases at J; junction bases unmatched: 8. The CDR3 reads CSVRTGTGGVEQYF. CDR3 sequence (DNA): TGCAGCGTTCGTACCGGGACAGGGGGCGTCGAGCAGTACTTC.

The chain recombines TRBV7-9 with TRBJ2-7; tentatively, D is TRBD2 (6 bases). Germline V gene data show CDR1 as SEHNR and CDR2 as FQNEAQ (reference sequence). This CDR3 spans 13 amino acids. The V end was cut by 8 bases, the J end by 7 bases, with 18 bases between. Written as DNA, the CDR3 is TGTGCCAGCGGGGCCTACGATCGGGGGGAGCAGTACTTC. It codes for CASGAYDRGEQYF.

The chain joins TRBV7-3 to TRBJ2-1; the match to TRBD1 covers 8 bases. Germline trimming cut 5 bases from V and 8 bases from J; bases unmatched to any gene: 11. The CDR3 is 15 residues long. Germline loops: CDR1 SGHTA, CDR2 FQGTGA. The CDR3 here is CASSPQGAGGDEQFF. The DNA of the CDR3 is TGTGCCAGCAGCCCGCAGGGGGCAGGTGGGGATGAGCAGTTCTTC.

This clone showed up just once. The CDR3 bases are TGCGCCAGCAGCGTGGGAGGGACAACGAACACCGGGGAGCTGTTTTTT. This codes for CASSVGGTTNTGELFF. V and J are TRBV5-1 and TRBJ2-2; tentatively, D is TRBD2 (7 bases). The germline V and J ends were trimmed by 4 bases and 0 bases, with 13 bases remaining between them. This CDR3 contains 16 residues. Germline V CDR1 and CDR2: SGHRS, YFSETQ.

V gene TRBV9 combines with J gene TRBJ2-1; tentatively, D is TRBD2 (6 bases). V was pared by 3 bases and J by 0 bases, with 10 bases between. From germline, CDR1 is SGDLS and CDR2 YYNGEE. CDR3 length equals 15 residues. The CDR3 coding sequence is TGTGCCAGCAGCGCCGCTAGCGCCTCCTACAATGAGCAGTTCTTC. This codes for CASSAASASYNEQFF.

This clone showed up just once. The chain employs TRBV5-8 and TRBJ2-1, with TRBD2 as a possible D gene (6 bases). Germline V gene sequence: CDR1 SGHTS, CDR2 YDEGEE. CDR3 length: 15 residues. V was pared by 0 bases and J by 8 bases, with 15 bases between. The CDR3 region is CASSLVGGLGDEQFF. The CDR3 DNA reads TGTGCCAGCAGCTTGGTTGGAGGGTTAGGGGATGAGCAGTTCTTC.

This clone was found once. The chain is built from TRBV25-1 and TRBJ2-2; 8 bases agree with TRBD1. With 7 bases clipped from V and 9 bases from J, the junction kept 13 bases outside the gene matches. The CDR3 length is 15 residues. Germline values: CDR1 MGHDK, CDR2 SYGVNS. Written as DNA, the CDR3 is TGTGCCAGCACCGTCAGGGGGCCGGGTCGGTGGGAGCTGTTTTTT. Protein: CASTVRGPGRWELFF.